The 21 T cell receptor beta chains in this list originate from one sample, sequenced in a study of long-term antiretroviral therapy in people with HIV. Version v3.0 of the immunoSEQ assay was performed at survey level. Sequencing used immunoSEQ multiplex PCR; TCRdb keeps in-frame clones, though not all of them. The profile shows about 18,000 clones, over 60% of them singletons. The source was unsorted PBMCs, collected 0.5 years before starting antiretroviral therapy. These receptors were collected from a woman between 50 and 59 years old with HIV.

This rearrangement joins TRBV6-5 to TRBJ2-2; D is unresolved. The CDR3 spans 13 residues. Germline CDR1 MNHEY, CDR2 SVGAGI. V lost 6 bases, J lost 3 bases, and 8 bases lay in between. The CDR3 DNA follows: TGTGCCAGCAGCCTTCGGGACACCGGGGAGCTGTTTTTT. This gives the protein CASSLRDTGELFF.

The gene calls are TRBV6-1 and TRBJ2-5; no reliable D call. Germline CDR1 and CDR2: MNHNS and SASEGT. The V end lost 2 bases, the J end lost 4 bases, and 2 bases lay between the germline ends. There are 11 residues in the CDR3. CDR3: CASSESETQYF. DNA of the CDR3: TGTGCCAGCAGTGAATCAGAGACCCAGTACTTC.

This chain uses TRBV6-4 with TRBJ2-7, with unresolved D. Germline V lookup: CDR1 MRHNA, CDR2 SNTAGT. The V gene lost 10 bases and the J gene lost 0 bases, with 25 bases spanning the gap. This CDR3 is 17 amino acids long. The CDR3 nucleotides are TGTGCCACCCAACCAATTTGCGCTCGACCTTACTCCTACGAGCAGTACGTC. Protein product: CATQPICARPYSYEQYV.

V and J are TRBV19 and TRBJ2-7; the D gene is possibly TRBD1 (6 bases). Germline V gives CDR1 LNHDA, CDR2 SQIVND (reference sequence). The CDR3 is 13 amino acids. With 6 bases removed from V and 3 bases from J, the gap between germline ends came to 12 bases. As DNA, the CDR3 is TGTGCCAGTAGCTATGGACAGAACTACGAGCAGTACTTC. Protein sequence: CASSYGQNYEQYF.

V and J are TRBV29-1 and TRBJ1-5, with TRBD1 identical over 9 bases. The germline gives CDR1 SQVTM, CDR2 ANQGSEA. The CDR3 sequence is 13 residues long. The CDR3 loop reads CRPTGGNNQPQHF. In DNA, the CDR3 is TGCAGACCGACAGGGGGAAACAATCAGCCCCAGCATTTT.

This sequence joins TRBV4-2 and TRBJ1-2, with 10 bases fitting TRBD1. From germline, CDR1 is LGHNA and CDR2 YNFKEQ. V lost 1 base to trimming and J lost 4 bases; unmatched junction nucleotides: 9. The CDR3 is made up of 17 amino acids. CDR3: CASSQGSTGGAIYGYTF. Written as DNA, the CDR3 is TGTGCCAGCAGCCAAGGGTCGACAGGGGGCGCAATCTATGGCTACACCTTC.

This chain connects TRBV29-1 to TRBJ2-1; D not certain. V was pared by 7 bases and J by 3 bases, with 7 bases between. Germline lookup yields CDR1 SQVTM and CDR2 ANQGSEA. CDR3 size: 11 residues. This CDR3 is CSADRYNEQFF. CDR3 nucleotide sequence: TGCAGCGCCGATCGCTACAATGAGCAGTTCTTC.

The rearrangement uses TRBV6-5 and TRBJ1-2; 8 bases map to TRBD1. The CDR3 is made up of 13 amino acids. Germline assignment: CDR1 MNHEY and CDR2 SVGAGI. The V segment lost 6 bases and the J segment 1 base; nucleotides outside the gene matches: 1. CDR3 sequence reads: CASRTGVNYGYTF. The CDR3 DNA reads TGTGCCAGCAGGACAGGGGTTAACTATGGCTACACCTTC.

This clone was observed a handful of times. The chain has TRBV19 and TRBJ1-6; perhaps TRBD1 as D (6 bases). The CDR3 contains 15 residues. Looked up from germline, CDR1 is LNHDA and CDR2 is SQIVND (reference sequence). V shed 7 bases and J shed 1 base, with 11 bases lying between them. CDR3 loop: CASTLQGSYNSPLHF. The DNA for the CDR3 is TGTGCCAGTACGTTACAGGGATCCTATAATTCACCCCTCCACTTT. Together with reference TRBV19 and TRBJ1-6, the CDR3 gives the full variable domain: DGGITQSPKYLFRKEGQNVTLSCEQNLNHDAMYWYRQDPGQGLRLIYYSQIVNDFQKGDIAEGYSVSREKKESFPLTVTSAQKNPTAFYLCASTLQGSYNSPLHFGNGTRLTVT.

The V and J genes are TRBV10-3 and TRBJ2-5; 12 bases agree with TRBD2. There are 17 residues in the CDR3. Unmatched junction bases numbered 11, after V lost 4 bases and J lost 5 bases. Germline values: CDR1 ENHRY, CDR2 SYGVKD. CDR3 nucleotides: TGTGCCATCAGTGGTGCTAGCGGGGGGGCCTCGGTGGAGACCCAGTACTTC. Translated: CAISGASGGASVETQYF.

This chain links TRBV6-1 with TRBJ2-3; D is undetermined. The V gene lost 3 bases and the J gene lost 2 bases, with 6 bases spanning the gap. Germline CDR1 MNHNS, CDR2 SASEGT. The CDR3 consists of 13 residues. The CDR3 protein is CASSDPVTDTQYF. As DNA, the CDR3 is TGTGCCAGCAGTGATCCTGTCACAGATACGCAGTATTTT.

This chain joins TRBV6-1 and TRBJ2-5; D not resolved. Germline lookup yields CDR1 MNHNS and CDR2 SASEGT. V lost 7 bases and J lost 13, with 16 bases in between. CDR3 length: 11 amino acids. CDR3 coding DNA: TGTGCCAGCACCCTGATTGGGTCTTTGTACTTC. Translation: CASTLIGSLYF.

The rearrangement links TRBV29-1 to TRBJ2-3; 13 bases are shared with TRBD2. Per the germline V gene, CDR1 is SQVTM and CDR2 is ANQGSEA. The CDR3 runs 14 residues. The trim removed 7 bases at V and 2 bases at J, leaving 3 bases unmatched. The chain's CDR3 is CSATSGGATDTQYF. In DNA, the CDR3 is TGCAGCGCCACTAGCGGGGGGGCCACAGATACGCAGTATTTT.

The chain carries TRBV2 and TRBJ1-2; TRBD1 agrees at 7 bases. This CDR3 has 16 residues. The V segment lost 2 bases and the J segment 4 bases; nucleotides outside the gene matches: 10. Germline values: CDR1 SNHLY, CDR2 FYNNEI. The CDR3 loop is CASSERGQQVGYGYTF. The CDR3 nucleotides read TGTGCCAGCAGTGAAAGGGGACAGCAGGTGGGCTATGGCTACACCTTC.

The sample holds one count of this clone. The chain links TRBV9 to TRBJ2-3; 8 nucleotides align to TRBD2. Trimming at V came to 3 bases and at J to 3 bases, leaving 6 bases not matched to a gene. Germline CDR1 and CDR2: SGDLS and YYNGEE. The CDR3 sequence is 15 residues long. The CDR3 DNA follows: TGTGCCAGCAGCGCCCGGGGGGGCGAGACAGATACGCAGTATTTT. Its translation is CASSARGGETDTQYF.

V gene TRBV5-4 combines with J gene TRBJ2-7; 8 nucleotides align to TRBD1. V dropped 4 bases and J dropped 0; count of bases not matched to a gene: 9. The CDR3 consists of 16 residues. Looked up from germline, CDR1 is SGHNT and CDR2 is YYREEE (reference sequence). The CDR3 region is CASSVRTGLSSYEQYF. Written as DNA, the CDR3 is TGTGCCAGCAGCGTACGGACAGGGCTTAGCTCCTACGAGCAGTACTTC.

The V call is TRBV30, the J call TRBJ2-3; perhaps D is TRBD1 or TRBD2 (5 bases each). Germline CDR1 is GTSNPN and CDR2 is SVGIG (reference sequence). The length of the CDR3 is 12 residues. Trimming left V 0 bases short and J 9 bases short, with 10 bases between. The CDR3 region is CAWSVLGETQYF. CDR3 DNA sequence: TGTGCCTGGAGTGTATTAGGGGAGACGCAGTATTTT.

J is TRBJ2-5 and V is TRBV5-4; the match to TRBD1 covers 9 bases. The germline V gene encodes CDR1 SGHNT and CDR2 YYREEE (reference sequence). The CDR3 contains 15 residues. Trimming took 4 bases from V and 7 from J; bases not matched to a gene: 11. CDR3 sequence (DNA): TGTGCCAGCAGCGCAAACAGGGGGCTAGGATCGACCCAGTACTTC. Residues: CASSANRGLGSTQYF.

This chain joins TRBV5-1 and TRBJ2-3; 11 nucleotides agree with TRBD2. V was clipped by 4 bases and J by 2 bases; unmatched bases: 3. This CDR3 spans 15 amino acids. Germline CDR1 and CDR2: SGHRS and YFSETQ. CDR3 in DNA: TGCGCCAGCAGCCGACTAGCGGGGAACACAGATACGCAGTATTTT. Amino acid sequence: CASSRLAGNTDTQYF.

This chain connects TRBV27 to TRBJ2-7; D is unclear. This CDR3 has 14 amino acids. The V and J ends lost 2 bases and 2 bases respectively, with 10 bases between them. Germline values: CDR1 MNHEY, CDR2 SMNVEV (reference sequence). CDR3 sequence: CASSLGSSTYEQYF. The CDR3 region has the DNA TGTGCCAGCAGTTTAGGCTCCTCAACCTACGAGCAGTACTTC.

The chain joins TRBV19 to TRBJ1-2; D gene ambiguous. Germline V CDR1 and CDR2: LNHDA, SQIVND (reference sequence). Trimming left V 5 bases short and J 5 bases short, with 12 bases between. The CDR3 consists of 13 residues. CDR3 nucleotide sequence: TGTGCCAGTAGTTTTTTGTCGATGTATGGCTACACCTTC. Its translation is CASSFLSMYGYTF.